This T cell receptor beta chain was profiled in a study of CD8+ T cells in alopecia areata. The study, taken as a whole, reports: Persistence in scalp and blood during tofacitinib was observed for many expanded lesional clones. Lesional tissue from the scalp (especially in alopecia totalis/universalis) showed higher clonality than normal scalp.

The treatment: oral pan-JAK inhibitor, 5-10 mg twice daily. Lesional scalp punch biopsies and peripheral blood came from alopecia areata patients. Sorting separated CD4+ and CD8+ T cells out of PBMCs. As for this clone: Antigen specificity is unknown.

V shed 2 bases and J 3 bases; nucleotides not matched to a gene: 4. This CDR3 has 16 amino acids. The germline V gene encodes CDR1 SGHNT and CDR2 YYREEE (reference sequence). cDNA serving as the sequencing template came from extracted, reverse transcribed RNA. This table comes from immunoSEQ multiplex PCR, and its TCRdb copy is limited to in-frame clones, with some not included. The table includes about 290,000 clones, roughly 50% detected once. The chain links TRBV5-4 to TRBJ2-1; TRBD2 agrees at 11 bases. The receptor's source is a human donor with alopecia areata. Sequenced here: CD4+ T cells sorted from blood, sampled at week 24, from a patient treated with tofacitinib. CDR3 sequence (DNA): TGTGCCAGCAGCTTAGGTAGCGGGGGGGTCTACAATGAGCAGTTCTTC. This codes for CASSLGSGGVYNEQFF.